Included here is one TCR beta chain sequence, with context. These data belong to a study of CD8 T cells in Susac syndrome. The authors reverse transcribed roughly 0.5 to 1 ug RNA with random hexamers. TCRdb passed the immunoSEQ multiplex PCR reads through MiXCR, listing each CDR3 protein once. The sample consists of under 200,000 distinct CDR3 sequences, roughly nine tenths of them appearing once. Sequencing of TCR beta was performed on blood CD8+ T cells and on blood CD4+ T cells. The ends lost 6 bases at V and 7 bases at J; junction bases unmatched: 3. From germline, CDR1 is MNHNS and CDR2 SASEGT. This CDR3 has 13 residues.

The J gene is TRBJ2-2, the V gene TRBV6-1; 9 bases match TRBD1. Sequencing was performed on CD4+ T cells from PBMCs. The sequence was obtained from a human donor in good health. The CDR3 loop reads CASSGTGIGELFF. The CDR3 region has the DNA TGTGCCAGCAGCGGGACAGGGATCGGGGAGCTGTTTTTT.